The 17 T cell receptor beta chains presented below share a single source sample, sequenced in a study of beta chain features in type 1 diabetes. cDNA synthesis used the whole RNA isolate, giving expressed TCRB sequences. Some clones are missing from TCRdb's copy, which holds only in-frame ones; the method was immunoSEQ multiplex PCR. Of roughly 610,000 clones detected, around a sixth appear once; the ten largest clones hold about 0.086%. Sequencing was performed on naive CD4+ T cells from blood. These receptor sequences come from a man aged 18 to 30 in good health.

This clone was counted a few times. V and J are TRBV18 and TRBJ1-1; D call uncertain. CDR1 is KGHSH, CDR2 LQKENI, per germline. V shed 8 bases and J shed 1 base, with 8 bases lying between them. The CDR3 contains 12 residues. This CDR3 reads CASTQRNTEAFF. CDR3 nucleotide sequence: TGTGCCAGCACACAGAGGAACACTGAAGCTTTCTTT.

This clone has a handful of counts. V usage is TRBV14 and J usage is TRBJ2-7; D may be TRBD2 (6 bases). Germline lookup yields CDR1 SGHDN and CDR2 FVKESK. Trimming removed 5 bases from V and 2 bases from J, with 19 bases in between. This CDR3 region has 16 residues. The chain's CDR3 is CASSEGVWRGTYEQYF. CDR3 in DNA: TGTGCCAGCAGCGAAGGGGTTTGGAGGGGCACCTACGAGCAGTACTTC.

The V and J genes are TRBV19 and TRBJ2-1, with D perhaps being TRBD1 or TRBD2 (6 bases each). Trimming stripped 7 bases from V and 4 bases from J, with 17 bases between. This CDR3 has 15 amino acids. The germline V gene encodes CDR1 LNHDA and CDR2 SQIVND (reference sequence). CDR3 protein: CASTIRGQGYNEQFF. DNA for the CDR3: TGTGCCAGTACCATACGGGGGCAGGGGTACAATGAGCAGTTCTTC. The entire variable domain, with the rest obtained from reference TRBV19 and TRBJ2-1, is as follows: DGGITQSPKYLFRKEGQNVTLSCEQNLNHDAMYWYRQDPGQGLRLIYYSQIVNDFQKGDIAEGYSVSREKKESFPLTVTSAQKNPTAFYLCASTIRGQGYNEQFFGPGTRLTVL.

This clone turned up a few times. The chain couples TRBV4-2 to TRBJ2-1; 8 bases are a match to TRBD2. The CDR3 contains 15 residues. The V gene end was trimmed by 4 bases and the J gene end by 0 bases; junction bases not matched to a gene: 2. Looked up from germline, CDR1 is LGHNA and CDR2 is YNFKEQ. The DNA for the CDR3 is TGTGCCAGCAGCCCGAGCGGGAGCTCCTACAATGAGCAGTTCTTC. Encoded protein: CASSPSGSSYNEQFF.

A few counts support this clone. The chain is built from TRBV5-1 and TRBJ2-7, with 8 positions matching TRBD2. V was pared by 4 bases and J by 1 base, with 7 bases of the junction left unmatched. This CDR3 comprises 15 residues. Per germline, CDR1 SGHRS and CDR2 YFSETQ. DNA for the CDR3: TGCGCCAGCAGCCCAACGGGACTAGTTTCCTACGAGCAGTACTTC. This gives the protein CASSPTGLVSYEQYF.

The sample holds a few counts of this clone. The genes are TRBV4-3 and TRBJ1-2; no clear D gene. The germline V gene encodes CDR1 LGHNA and CDR2 YSLEER. This CDR3 has 13 residues. Trimming cost V 2 bases and J 2 bases, with 6 bases left between them. CDR3: CASSQRVNYGYTF. As DNA, the CDR3 is TGCGCCAGCAGCCAACGGGTAAACTATGGCTACACCTTC.

This clone was found a few times. The chain uses TRBV7-2 and TRBJ1-4, with 12 bases aligning to TRBD1. Trimming removed 8 bases from V and 9 bases from J; junction bases left unmatched: 4. Germline-derived CDR1 and CDR2 are SGHTA and FQGNSA. CDR3 length: 13 residues. CDR3 nucleotides: TGTGCCAGCGCCGGGACAGGGGGCCAAAAACTGTTTTTT. It translates to CASAGTGGQKLFF.

This clone turned up a few times. This rearrangement joins TRBV29-1 to TRBJ2-3; D is ambiguous. Trimming removed 4 bases from V and 4 bases from J, with 9 bases in between. This CDR3 comprises 12 residues. Looked up from germline, CDR1 is SQVTM and CDR2 is ANQGSEA. CDR3: CSVGASPDTQYF. The CDR3 coding sequence is TGCAGCGTTGGTGCCAGTCCAGATACGCAGTATTTT.

Only a few counts were recorded for this clone. The genes are TRBV9 and TRBJ2-5; 11 bases line up with TRBD2. Germline trimming cut 0 bases from V and 1 base from J; bases unmatched to any gene: 8. The CDR3 runs to 18 residues. Germline CDR1 reads SGDLS; CDR2 reads YYNGEE. CDR3 bases: TGTGCCAGCAGCGTAGCGACCCCAGGGACTAGCGGCCAAGAGACCCAGTACTTC. It specifies CASSVATPGTSGQETQYF.

In its sample, this clone was seen a few times. The chain links TRBV19 to TRBJ1-2, with D maybe TRBD1 (6 bases). The length of the CDR3 is 15 residues. Trimming cost V 10 bases and J 0 bases, with 18 bases left between them. Looked up from germline, CDR1 is LNHDA and CDR2 is SQIVND (reference sequence). The CDR3 spells CATYADRSANYGYTF. In nucleotides, the CDR3 is TGTGCCACCTACGCAGACAGGTCAGCTAACTATGGCTACACCTTC.

A few counts support this clone. The gene calls are TRBV4-2 and TRBJ2-3; D remains ambiguous. Germline assignment: CDR1 LGHNA and CDR2 YNFKEQ. The CDR3 consists of 12 residues. Trimming took off 1 base at V and 10 bases at J, with 9 bases between the two ends. CDR3 sequence reads: CASSQGGQAQYF. CDR3 nucleotide sequence: TGTGCCAGCAGCCAAGGTGGCCAGGCGCAGTATTTT.

This clone showed up just a few times. Other DNA variants within this sample encode the same CDR3. V usage is TRBV4-1 and J usage is TRBJ2-5, with D perhaps TRBD2 (6 bases). Trimming removed 1 base from V and 5 bases from J, with 8 bases in between. The germline V gene encodes CDR1 MGHRA and CDR2 YSYEKL. The CDR3 has 13 amino acids. In DNA, the CDR3 is TGCGCCAGCAGCCAAGCAGGGAGGGAGACCCAGTACTTC. Its protein is CASSQAGRETQYF.

This clone was seen a few times. DNA of the CDR3: TGTGCCATCGCGGGAGAGGCCCTCTCCGGGGAGCTGTTTTTT. This codes for CAIAGEALSGELFF. This chain connects TRBV10-3 to TRBJ2-2; 7 nucleotides match TRBD2. The length of the CDR3 is 14 residues. V shed 8 bases, J shed 6 bases, and the junction held 9 bases outside the gene matches. Germline V lookup: CDR1 ENHRY, CDR2 SYGVKD.

The chain is built from TRBV12-5 and TRBJ1-1; no reliable D call. The CDR3 loop spans 17 amino acids. CDR1 LGHNT and CDR2 FRNRAP come from the germline V gene. V was cut by 0 bases and J by 0 bases, with 14 bases left in between. The CDR3 loop is CASGLVLLGVVNTEAFF. Written as DNA, the CDR3 is TGTGCTAGTGGTTTGGTCTTGCTGGGTGTGGTGAACACTGAAGCTTTCTTT. Drawing the rest from reference TRBV12-5 and TRBJ1-1, the complete variable domain is DARVTQTPRHKVTEMGQEVTMRCQPILGHNTVFWYRQTMMQGLELLAYFRNRAPLDDSGMPKDRFSAEMPDATLATLKIQPSEPRDSAVYFCASGLVLLGVVNTEAFFGQGTRLTVV.

This clone was found a few times. The chain joins TRBV29-1 to TRBJ1-5; D ambiguous. V dropped 3 bases and J dropped 2 bases, with 11 bases sitting between them. Germline V gene lookup returns CDR1 SQVTM and CDR2 ANQGSEA. This CDR3 is 14 amino acids long. The CDR3 sequence: CSVESGNGNQPQHF. For the CDR3, the DNA is TGCAGCGTTGAGTCGGGAAATGGCAATCAGCCCCAGCATTTT.

J is TRBJ1-4 and V is TRBV28; D is uncertain. The germline V gene has CDR1 MDHEN and CDR2 SYDVKM. The CDR3 is 12 residues long. V lost 10 bases to trimming and J lost 7 bases, with 13 bases between them. The CDR3 DNA reads TGTGCCACCTATTCCTTCGGTGAAAAACTGTTTTTT. This translates into CATYSFGEKLFF.

The table lists this clone with a few counts. The chain combines TRBV4-3 with TRBJ1-1, with D uncertain. From germline, CDR1 is LGHNA and CDR2 YSLEER. The CDR3 extends over 15 amino acids. V shed 0 bases and J shed 5 bases, with 13 bases lying between them. The chain's CDR3 is CASSQDTPWRTEAFF. The CDR3 region has the DNA TGCGCCAGCAGCCAAGATACCCCATGGAGAACTGAAGCTTTCTTT.